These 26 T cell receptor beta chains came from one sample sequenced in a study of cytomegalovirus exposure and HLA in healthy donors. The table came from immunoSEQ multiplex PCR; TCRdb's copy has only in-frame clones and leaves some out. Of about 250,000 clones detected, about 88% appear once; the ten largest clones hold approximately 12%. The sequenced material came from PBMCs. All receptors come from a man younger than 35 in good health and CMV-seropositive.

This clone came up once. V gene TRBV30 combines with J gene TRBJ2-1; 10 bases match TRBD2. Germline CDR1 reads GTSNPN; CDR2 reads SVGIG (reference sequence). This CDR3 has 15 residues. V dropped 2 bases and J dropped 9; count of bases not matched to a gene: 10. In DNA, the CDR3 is TGTGCCTGGAGTCGGACTAGCGGAATACCCCGTGAGCAGTTCTTC. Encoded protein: CAWSRTSGIPREQFF.

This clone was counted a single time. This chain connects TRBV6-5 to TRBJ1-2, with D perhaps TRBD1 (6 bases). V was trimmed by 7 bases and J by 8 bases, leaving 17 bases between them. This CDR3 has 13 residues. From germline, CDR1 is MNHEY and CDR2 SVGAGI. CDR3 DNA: TGTGCCAGCACCCTAGGGGGGGGCAAGGGCTACACCTTC. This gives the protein CASTLGGGKGYTF.

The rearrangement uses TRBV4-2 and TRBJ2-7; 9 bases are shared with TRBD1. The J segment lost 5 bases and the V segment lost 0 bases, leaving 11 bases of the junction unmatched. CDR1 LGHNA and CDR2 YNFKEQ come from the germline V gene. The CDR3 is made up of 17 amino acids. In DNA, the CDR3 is TGTGCCAGCAGCCAAGACACACAGGGGGCCAGGTTTAACGAGCAGTACTTC. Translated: CASSQDTQGARFNEQYF.

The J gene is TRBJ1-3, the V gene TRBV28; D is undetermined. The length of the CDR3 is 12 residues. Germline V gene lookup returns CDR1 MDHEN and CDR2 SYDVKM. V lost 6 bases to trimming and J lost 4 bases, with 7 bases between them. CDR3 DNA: TGTGCCAGCAGGACCTCGGGAAACACCATATATTTT. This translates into CASRTSGNTIYF.

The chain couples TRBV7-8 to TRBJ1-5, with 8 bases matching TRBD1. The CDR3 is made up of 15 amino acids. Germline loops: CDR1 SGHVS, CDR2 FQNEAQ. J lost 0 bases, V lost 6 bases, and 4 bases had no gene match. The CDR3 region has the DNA TGTGCCAGCAGACCTGACAGGGGTAGCAATCAGCCCCAGCATTTT. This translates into CASRPDRGSNQPQHF. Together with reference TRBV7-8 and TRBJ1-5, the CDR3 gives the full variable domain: GAGVSQSPRYKVAKRGQDVALRCDPISGHVSLFWYQQALGQGPEFLTYFQNEAQLDKSGLPSDRFFAERPEGSVSTLKIQRTQQEDSAVYLCASRPDRGSNQPQHFGDGTRLSIL.

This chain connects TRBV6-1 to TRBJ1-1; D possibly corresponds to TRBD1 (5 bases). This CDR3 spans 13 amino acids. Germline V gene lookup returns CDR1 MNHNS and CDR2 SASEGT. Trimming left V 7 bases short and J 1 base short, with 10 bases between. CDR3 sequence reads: CASIRGRNTEAFF. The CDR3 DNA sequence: TGTGCCAGCATTCGGGGGAGGAACACTGAAGCTTTCTTT.

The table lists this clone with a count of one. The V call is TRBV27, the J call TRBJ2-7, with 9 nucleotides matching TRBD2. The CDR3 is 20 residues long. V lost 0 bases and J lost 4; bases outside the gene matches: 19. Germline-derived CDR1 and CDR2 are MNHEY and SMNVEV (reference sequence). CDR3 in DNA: TGTGCCAGCAGTTTATCGGGGGGGCGTGTAGCGGGAGCCCGAGTATACGAGCAGTACTTC. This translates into CASSLSGGRVAGARVYEQYF.

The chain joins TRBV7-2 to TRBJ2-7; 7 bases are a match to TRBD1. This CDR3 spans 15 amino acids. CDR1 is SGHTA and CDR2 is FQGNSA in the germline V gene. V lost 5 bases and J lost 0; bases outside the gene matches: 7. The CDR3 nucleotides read TGTGCCAGCAGCAGAACCGGGACAGTCTCCTACGAGCAGTACTTC. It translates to CASSRTGTVSYEQYF.

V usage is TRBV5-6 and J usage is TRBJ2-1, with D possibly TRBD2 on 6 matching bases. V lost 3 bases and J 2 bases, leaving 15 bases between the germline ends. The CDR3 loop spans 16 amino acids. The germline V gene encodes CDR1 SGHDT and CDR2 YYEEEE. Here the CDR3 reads CASSWGGVGTYNEQFF. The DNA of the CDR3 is TGTGCCAGCAGCTGGGGCGGGGTGGGCACCTACAATGAGCAGTTCTTC.

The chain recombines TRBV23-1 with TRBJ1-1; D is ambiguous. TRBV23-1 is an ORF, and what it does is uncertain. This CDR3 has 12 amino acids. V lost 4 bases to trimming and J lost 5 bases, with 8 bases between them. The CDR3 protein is CASSRVRTEAFF. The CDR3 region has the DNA TGCGCCAGCAGTCGAGTGAGGACTGAAGCTTTCTTT.

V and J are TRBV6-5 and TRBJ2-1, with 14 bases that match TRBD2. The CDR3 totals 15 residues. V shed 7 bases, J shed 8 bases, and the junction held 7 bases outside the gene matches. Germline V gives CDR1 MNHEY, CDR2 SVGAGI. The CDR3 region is CASKPGTSGSYEQFF. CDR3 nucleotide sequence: TGTGCCAGCAAACCCGGGACTAGCGGGAGCTATGAGCAGTTCTTC.

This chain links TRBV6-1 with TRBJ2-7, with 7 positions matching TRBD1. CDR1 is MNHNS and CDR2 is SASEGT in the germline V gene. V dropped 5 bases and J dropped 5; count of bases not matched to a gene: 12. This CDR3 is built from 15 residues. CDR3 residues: CASSKSGTGADEQYF. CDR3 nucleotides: TGTGCCAGCAGTAAATCGGGCACAGGGGCCGACGAGCAGTACTTC.

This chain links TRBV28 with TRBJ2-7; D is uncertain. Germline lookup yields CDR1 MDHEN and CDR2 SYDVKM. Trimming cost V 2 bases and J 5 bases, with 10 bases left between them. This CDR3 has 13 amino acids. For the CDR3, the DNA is TGTGCCAGCAGTTTACCTTCAGGAGACGAGCAGTACTTC. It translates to CASSLPSGDEQYF.

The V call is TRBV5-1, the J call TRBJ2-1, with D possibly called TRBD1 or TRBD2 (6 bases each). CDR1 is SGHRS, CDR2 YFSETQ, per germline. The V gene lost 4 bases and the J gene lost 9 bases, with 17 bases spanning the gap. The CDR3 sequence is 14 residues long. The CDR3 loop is CASSDFEGGSEQFF. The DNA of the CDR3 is TGCGCCAGCAGCGACTTCGAAGGGGGGAGTGAGCAGTTCTTC.

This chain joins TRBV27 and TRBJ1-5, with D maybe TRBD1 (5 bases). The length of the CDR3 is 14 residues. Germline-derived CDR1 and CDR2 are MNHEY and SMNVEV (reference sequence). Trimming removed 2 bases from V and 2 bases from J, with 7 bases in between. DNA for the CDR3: TGTGCCAGCAGTTTACGGGGCGGCAATCAGCCCCAGCATTTT. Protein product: CASSLRGGNQPQHF.

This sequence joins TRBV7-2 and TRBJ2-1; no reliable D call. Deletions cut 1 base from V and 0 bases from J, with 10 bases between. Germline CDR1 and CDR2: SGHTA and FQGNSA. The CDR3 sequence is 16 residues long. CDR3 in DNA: TGTGCCAGCAGCTTAGAACCCCGGAGCTCCTACAATGAGCAGTTCTTC. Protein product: CASSLEPRSSYNEQFF. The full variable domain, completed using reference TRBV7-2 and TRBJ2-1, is GAGVSQSPSNKVTEKGKDVELRCDPISGHTALYWYRQSLGQGLEFLIYFQGNSAPDKSGLPSDRFSAERTGGSVSTLTIQRTQQEDSAVYLCASSLEPRSSYNEQFFGPGTRLTVL.

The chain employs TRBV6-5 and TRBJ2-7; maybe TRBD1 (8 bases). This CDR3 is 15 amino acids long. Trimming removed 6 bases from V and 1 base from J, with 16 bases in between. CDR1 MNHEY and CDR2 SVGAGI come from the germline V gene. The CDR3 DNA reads TGTGCCAGCAGCTCCACAGGGGGAGGGTCCTACGAGCAGTACTTC. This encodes CASSSTGGGSYEQYF.

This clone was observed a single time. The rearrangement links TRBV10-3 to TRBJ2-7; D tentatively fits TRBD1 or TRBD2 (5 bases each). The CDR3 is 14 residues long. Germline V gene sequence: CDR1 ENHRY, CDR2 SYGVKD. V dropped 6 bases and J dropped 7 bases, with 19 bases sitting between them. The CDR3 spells CAIRSDSGRGEQYF. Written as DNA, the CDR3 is TGTGCCATCAGGTCGGACTCAGGGCGCGGAGAGCAGTACTTC.

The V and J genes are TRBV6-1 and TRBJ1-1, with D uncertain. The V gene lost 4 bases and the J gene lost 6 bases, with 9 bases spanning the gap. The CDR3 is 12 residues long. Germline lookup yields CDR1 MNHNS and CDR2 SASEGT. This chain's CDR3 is CASSVSGPEAFF. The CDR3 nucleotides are TGTGCCAGCAGTGTCTCGGGTCCTGAAGCTTTCTTT.

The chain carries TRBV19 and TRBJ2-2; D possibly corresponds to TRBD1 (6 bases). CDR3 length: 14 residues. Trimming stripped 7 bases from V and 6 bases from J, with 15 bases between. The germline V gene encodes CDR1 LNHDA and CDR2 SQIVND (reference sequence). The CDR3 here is CASNPQGLAGELFF. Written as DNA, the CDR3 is TGTGCCAGTAATCCCCAGGGGTTGGCCGGGGAGCTGTTTTTT. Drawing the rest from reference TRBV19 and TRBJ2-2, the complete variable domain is DGGITQSPKYLFRKEGQNVTLSCEQNLNHDAMYWYRQDPGQGLRLIYYSQIVNDFQKGDIAEGYSVSREKKESFPLTVTSAQKNPTAFYLCASNPQGLAGELFFGEGSRLTVL.

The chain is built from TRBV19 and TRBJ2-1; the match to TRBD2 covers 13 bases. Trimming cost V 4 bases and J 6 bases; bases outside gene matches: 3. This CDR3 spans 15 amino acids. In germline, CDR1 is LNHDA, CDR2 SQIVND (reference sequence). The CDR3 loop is CASSRLAGGRNEQFF. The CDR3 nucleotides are TGTGCCAGTAGTAGACTAGCGGGAGGTCGCAATGAGCAGTTCTTC.

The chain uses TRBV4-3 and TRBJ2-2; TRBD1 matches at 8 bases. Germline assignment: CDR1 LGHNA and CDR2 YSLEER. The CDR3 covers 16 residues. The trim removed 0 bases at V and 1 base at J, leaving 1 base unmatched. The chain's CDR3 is CASSQDGTGNTGELFF. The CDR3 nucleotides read TGCGCCAGCAGCCAAGATGGGACAGGGAACACCGGGGAGCTGTTTTTT.

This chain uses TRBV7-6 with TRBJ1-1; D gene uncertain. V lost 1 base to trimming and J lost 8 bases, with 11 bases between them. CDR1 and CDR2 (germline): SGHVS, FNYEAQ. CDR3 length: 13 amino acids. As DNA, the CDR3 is TGTGCCAGCAGCTTAGAAGCAGGAACGGAAGCTTTCTTT. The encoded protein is CASSLEAGTEAFF.

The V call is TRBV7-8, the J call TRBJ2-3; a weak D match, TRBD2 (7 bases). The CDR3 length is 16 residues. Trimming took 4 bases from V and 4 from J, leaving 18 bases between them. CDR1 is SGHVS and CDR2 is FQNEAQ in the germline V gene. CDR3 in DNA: TGTGCCAGCAGCTCCTCCGGGGGGCGTAGTCCAGATACGCAGTATTTT. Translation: CASSSSGGRSPDTQYF.

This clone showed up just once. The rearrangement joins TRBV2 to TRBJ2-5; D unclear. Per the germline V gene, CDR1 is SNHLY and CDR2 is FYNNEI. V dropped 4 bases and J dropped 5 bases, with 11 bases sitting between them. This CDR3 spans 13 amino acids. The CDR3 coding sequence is TGTGCCAGCAGTGGTGGCGGTTGGGAGACCCAGTACTTC. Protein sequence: CASSGGGWETQYF.

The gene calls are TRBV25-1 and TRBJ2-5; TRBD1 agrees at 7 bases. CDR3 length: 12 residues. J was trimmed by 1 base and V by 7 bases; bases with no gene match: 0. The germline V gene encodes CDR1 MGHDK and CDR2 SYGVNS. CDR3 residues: CASTGGQETQYF. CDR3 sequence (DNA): TGTGCCAGCACAGGGGGCCAAGAGACCCAGTACTTC. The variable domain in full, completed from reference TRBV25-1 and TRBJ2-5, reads EADIYQTPRYLVIGTGKKITLECSQTMGHDKMYWYQQDPGMELHLIHYSYGVNSTEKGDLSSESTVSRIRTEHFPLTLESARPSHTSQYLCASTGGQETQYFGPGTRLLVL.